This TCR beta chain appears in the sequencing data of a study of tumor-infiltrating lymphocytes in primary liver carcinoma. The wider study: All patients had surgically resected primary liver carcinoma. Yields of productive TCRbeta reads ranged from roughly 3.5 to 7.5 million per sample and were similar across tissue types.

This CDR3 has 15 residues. V gave up 4 bases and J gave up 6 bases, with 19 bases separating them. Overall study findings and caveats: Samples were bulk unsorted, so CD4+ and CD8+ repertoires were not compared. Tumor region pairs shared more overlap than did tumor-adjacent and tumor-blood pairs.

A word on this clonotype: Its antigen is undetermined.

TCR beta cDNA was reverse-transcribed from approximately 0.45 ug of total RNA. The reaction used a constant-region primer and ProtoScript II reverse transcriptase. Three nested multiplex PCR rounds, a slightly modified ARM-PCR, produced the libraries for TCR beta. The first two PCR rounds, around 11 cycles each, used TRBV1-TRBV30 forward primers and a C-beta reverse primer. Each CDR3 protein is one row after TCRdb ran MiXCR on the multiplex PCR reads. This sample has fewer than 400,000 distinct CDR3 sequences; about 62% occur once, and the top ten carry about 8.4%. Blood RNA originated from unsorted whole blood, with germline DNA additionally extracted.

The receptor comes from a man aged 35 to 55 with primary liver carcinoma and hepatitis B virus infection. The sample comprised peripheral blood. This chain connects TRBV12-3 or TRBV12-4 to TRBJ2-7; the D gene could be TRBD1 or TRBD2 (7 bases each). CDR3: CASSSRQAGGGEQYF. The DNA for the CDR3 is TGTGCCAGCAGTTCACGTCAGGCAGGGGGGGGCGAGCAGTACTTC.